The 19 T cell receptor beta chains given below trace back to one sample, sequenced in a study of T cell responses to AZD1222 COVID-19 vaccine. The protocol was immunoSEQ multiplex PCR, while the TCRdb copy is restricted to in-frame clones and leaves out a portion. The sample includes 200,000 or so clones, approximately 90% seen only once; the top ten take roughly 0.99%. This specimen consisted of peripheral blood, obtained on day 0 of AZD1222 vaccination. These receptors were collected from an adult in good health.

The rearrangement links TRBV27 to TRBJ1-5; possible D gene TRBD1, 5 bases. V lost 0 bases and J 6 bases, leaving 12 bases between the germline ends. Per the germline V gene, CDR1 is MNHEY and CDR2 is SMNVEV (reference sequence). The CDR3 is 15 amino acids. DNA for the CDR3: TGTGCCAGCAGTTTATCTGGCAGGGTGGGTCAGCCCCAGCATTTT. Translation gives CASSLSGRVGQPQHF.

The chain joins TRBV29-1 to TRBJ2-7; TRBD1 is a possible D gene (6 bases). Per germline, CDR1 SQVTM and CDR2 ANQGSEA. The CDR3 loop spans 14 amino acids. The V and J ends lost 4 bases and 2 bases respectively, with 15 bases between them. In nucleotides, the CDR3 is TGCAGCGTTGTTTTTACAGGGCCGCCCTACGAGCAGTACTTC. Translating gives CSVVFTGPPYEQYF.

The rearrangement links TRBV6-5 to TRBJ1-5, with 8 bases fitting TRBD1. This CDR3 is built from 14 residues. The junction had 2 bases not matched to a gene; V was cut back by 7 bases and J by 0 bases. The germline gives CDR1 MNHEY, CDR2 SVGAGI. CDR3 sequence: CASKTGGSNQPQHF. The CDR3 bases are TGTGCCAGCAAAACAGGGGGTAGCAATCAGCCCCAGCATTTT.

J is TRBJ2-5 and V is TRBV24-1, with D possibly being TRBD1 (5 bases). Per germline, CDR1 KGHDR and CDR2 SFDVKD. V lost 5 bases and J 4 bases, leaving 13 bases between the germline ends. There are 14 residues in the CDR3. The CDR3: CATSGDSLGETQYF. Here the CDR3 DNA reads TGTGCCACCAGTGGCGACAGCCTTGGAGAGACCCAGTACTTC.

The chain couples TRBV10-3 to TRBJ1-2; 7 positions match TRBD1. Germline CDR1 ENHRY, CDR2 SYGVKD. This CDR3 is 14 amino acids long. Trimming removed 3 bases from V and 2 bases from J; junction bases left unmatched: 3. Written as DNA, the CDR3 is TGTGCCATCAGTGACTGGACAGGCAACTATGGCTACACCTTC. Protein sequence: CAISDWTGNYGYTF.

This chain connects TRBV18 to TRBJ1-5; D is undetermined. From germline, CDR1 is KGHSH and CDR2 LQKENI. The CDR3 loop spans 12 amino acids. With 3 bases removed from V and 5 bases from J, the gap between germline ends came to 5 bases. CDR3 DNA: TGTGCCAGCTCACCTCCCGATCAGCCCCAGCATTTT. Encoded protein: CASSPPDQPQHF.

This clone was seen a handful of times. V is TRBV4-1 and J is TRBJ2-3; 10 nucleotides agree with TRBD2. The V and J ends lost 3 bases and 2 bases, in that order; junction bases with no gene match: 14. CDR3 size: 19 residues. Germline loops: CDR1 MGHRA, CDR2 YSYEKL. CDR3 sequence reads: CASSHRWTSGGGATDTQYF. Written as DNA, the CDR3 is TGCGCCAGCAGCCACCGCTGGACTAGCGGAGGGGGGGCCACAGATACGCAGTATTTT.

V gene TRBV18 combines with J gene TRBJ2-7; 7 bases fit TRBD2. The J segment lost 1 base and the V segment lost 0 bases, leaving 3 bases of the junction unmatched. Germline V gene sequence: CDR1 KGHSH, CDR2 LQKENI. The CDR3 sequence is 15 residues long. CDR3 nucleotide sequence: TGTGCCAGCTCACCACCGGGGGGGGGTTCCTACGAGCAGTACTTC. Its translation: CASSPPGGGSYEQYF.

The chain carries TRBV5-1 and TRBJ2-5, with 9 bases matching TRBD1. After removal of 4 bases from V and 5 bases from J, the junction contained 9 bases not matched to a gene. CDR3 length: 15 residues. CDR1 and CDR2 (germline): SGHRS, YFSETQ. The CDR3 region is CASSRGQGTGETQYF. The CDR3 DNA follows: TGCGCCAGCAGCCGCGGACAGGGGACAGGGGAGACCCAGTACTTC.

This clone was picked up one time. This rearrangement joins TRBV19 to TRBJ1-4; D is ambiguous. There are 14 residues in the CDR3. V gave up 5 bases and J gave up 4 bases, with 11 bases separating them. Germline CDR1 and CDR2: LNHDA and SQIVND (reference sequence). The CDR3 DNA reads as TGTGCCAGTAGTGGCAGAAGAAGTAATGAAAAACTGTTTTTT. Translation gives CASSGRRSNEKLFF.

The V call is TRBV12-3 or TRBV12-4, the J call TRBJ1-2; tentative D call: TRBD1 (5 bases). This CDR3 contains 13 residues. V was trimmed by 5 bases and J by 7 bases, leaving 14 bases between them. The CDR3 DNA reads TGTGCCAGCAGTGCCGGGACTTTCAGTGGCTACACCTTC. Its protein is CASSAGTFSGYTF.

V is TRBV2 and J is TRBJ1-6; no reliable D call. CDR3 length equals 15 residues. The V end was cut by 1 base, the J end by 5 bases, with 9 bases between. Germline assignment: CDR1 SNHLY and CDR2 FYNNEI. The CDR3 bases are TGTGCCAGCAGTGAAGGAAGGCTCAATAATTCACCCCTCCACTTT. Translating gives CASSEGRLNNSPLHF.

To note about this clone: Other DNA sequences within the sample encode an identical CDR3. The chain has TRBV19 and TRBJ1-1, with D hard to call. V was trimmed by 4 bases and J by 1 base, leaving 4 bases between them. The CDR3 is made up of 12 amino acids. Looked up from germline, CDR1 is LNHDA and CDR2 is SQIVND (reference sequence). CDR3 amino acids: CASSTGNTEAFF. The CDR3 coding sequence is TGTGCCAGTAGTACCGGGAACACTGAAGCTTTCTTT.

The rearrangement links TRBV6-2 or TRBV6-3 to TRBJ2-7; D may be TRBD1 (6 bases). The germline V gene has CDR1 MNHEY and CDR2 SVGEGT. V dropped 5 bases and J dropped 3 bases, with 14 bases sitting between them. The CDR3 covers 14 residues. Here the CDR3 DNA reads TGTGCCAGCAGTCTCTCCCTACAGGGCTACGAGCAGTACTTC. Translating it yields CASSLSLQGYEQYF.

CDR3: CASSQGQYTGELFF. In nucleotides, the CDR3 is TGTGCCAGCAGCCAGGGACAATACACCGGGGAGCTGTTTTTT. The V and J genes are TRBV6-5 and TRBJ2-2; the D gene is possibly TRBD1 (6 bases). The CDR3 spans 14 residues. V was trimmed by 6 bases and J by 3 bases, leaving 11 bases between them. CDR1 is MNHEY, CDR2 SVGAGI, per germline.

The CDR3 DNA follows: TGTGCCATCAGTGAGTTTTGGACAGGGACCAACAATGAGCAGTTCTTC. Amino acids: CAISEFWTGTNNEQFF. V usage is TRBV10-3 and J usage is TRBJ2-1; 8 nucleotides match TRBD1. V lost 1 base, J lost 5 bases, and 7 bases stayed unmatched. The CDR3 runs to 16 residues. Germline V gene data show CDR1 as ENHRY and CDR2 as SYGVKD.

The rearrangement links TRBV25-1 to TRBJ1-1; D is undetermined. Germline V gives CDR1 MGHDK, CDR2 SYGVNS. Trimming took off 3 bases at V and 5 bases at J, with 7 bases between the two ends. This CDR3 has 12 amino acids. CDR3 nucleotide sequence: TGTGCCAGCAGTGAGAGCGAGACTGAAGCTTTCTTT. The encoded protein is CASSESETEAFF. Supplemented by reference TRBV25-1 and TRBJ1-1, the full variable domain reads EADIYQTPRYLVIGTGKKITLECSQTMGHDKMYWYQQDPGMELHLIHYSYGVNSTEKGDLSSESTVSRIRTEHFPLTLESARPSHTSQYLCASSESETEAFFGQGTRLTVV.

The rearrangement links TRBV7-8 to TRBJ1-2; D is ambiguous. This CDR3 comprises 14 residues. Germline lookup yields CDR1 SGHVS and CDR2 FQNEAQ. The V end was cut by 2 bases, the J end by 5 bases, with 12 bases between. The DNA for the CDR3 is TGTGCCAGCAGCTTACAGCTACTAGGGTATGGCTACACCTTC. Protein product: CASSLQLLGYGYTF.

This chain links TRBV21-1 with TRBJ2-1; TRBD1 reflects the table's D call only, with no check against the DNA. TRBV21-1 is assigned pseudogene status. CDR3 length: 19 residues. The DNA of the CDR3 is TGTGCCAGCAGCAAAGATAGCGGTTGGGGACAGGGGGTTTACAATGAGCAGTTCTTC. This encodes CASSKDSGWGQGVYNEQFF.